This is a list of T cell receptor beta chains from one sample in a study of shared clonotypes between healthy human individuals. Clones were read by immunoSEQ multiplex PCR, and TCRdb kept only the in-frame ones, dropping some. The sample holds approximately 1.5 million clones, approximately 98.5% seen once. Material for sequencing was naive CD4+ T cells sorted from blood. The receptors stem from a man in his thirties or forties in good health. Each CDR3 is given with its conserved first and last residue. D genes are given only for firm matches. Clone size, where shown, is once, few, many, or a class for clones that have expanded.

j_call	d_call	clone_size	v_call	cdr3_aa	cdr3_nt
TRBJ2-1	TRBD2	-	TRBV5-4	CASSPAGRSSYNEQFF	TGTGCCAGCAGCCCAGCGGGGAGAAGCTCCTACAATGAGCAGTTCTTC
TRBJ2-3	TRBD1	-	TRBV18	CASSRTGVTDTQYF	TGTGCCAGCTCACGGACAGGGGTGACAGATACGCAGTATTTT
TRBJ2-1	-	-	TRBV7-7	CASSLVEFGEQFF	TGTGCTAGCAGCTTAGTTGAGTTCGGTGAGCAGTTCTTC
TRBJ2-2	TRBD2	-	TRBV18	CASSLLADTGELFF	TGTGCCAGCTCACTCCTAGCGGACACCGGGGAGCTGTTTTTT
TRBJ1-2	-	-	TRBV5-1	CASSPGGVGYTF	TGCGCCAGCAGCCCCGGTGGGGTCGGCTACACCTTC
TRBJ1-4	TRBD1	-	TRBV5-6	CASSLDLGGLKEKLFF	TGTGCCAGCAGCTTGGACCTAGGGGGCTTAAAAGAAAAACTGTTTTTT
TRBJ2-5	-	many	TRBV5-1	CASSLQETQYF	TGCGCCAGCAGCTTACAAGAGACCCAGTACTTC
TRBJ2-7	TRBD1	-	TRBV6-1	CASSSRDSSYEQYF	TGTGCCAGCAGTAGCCGGGACAGCTCCTACGAGCAGTACTTC
TRBJ2-5	TRBD2	-	TRBV25-1	CASSILGRLAGVETQYF	TGTGCCAGCAGTATCCTCGGTCGACTAGCGGGAGTGGAGACCCAGTACTTC
TRBJ1-4	-	-	TRBV7-2	CASSRPGRQVEKLFF	TGTGCCAGCAGCCGCCCTGGACGGCAGGTCGAAAAACTGTTTTTT
TRBJ2-5	-	-	TRBV29-1	CSVAGSSQETQYF	TGCAGCGTGGCCGGGAGCTCCCAAGAGACCCAGTACTTC
TRBJ2-7	-	-	TRBV5-6	CASSLQGLLPSGDF	TGTGCCAGCAGCTTACAGGGTCTACTACCCTCGGGGGACTTC
TRBJ1-1	-	-	TRBV12-5	CASGSDTEAFF	TGTGCTAGTGGCTCCGACACTGAAGCTTTCTTT
TRBJ1-1	TRBD1	-	TRBV7-2	CASSTRTGRAFF	TGTGCCAGCAGCACGAGGACAGGGCGAGCTTTCTTT
TRBJ2-2	TRBD2	-	TRBV28	CASSRLSSGRAGELFF	TGTGCCAGCAGCCGTTTGTCTAGCGGGAGGGCCGGGGAGCTGTTTTTT
TRBJ1-4	-	-	TRBV18	CASSRPNEKLFF	TGTGCCAGCTCACGACCCAATGAAAAACTGTTTTTT
TRBJ2-2	-	-	TRBV6-1	CALGLAGGTGELFF	TGTGCCCTAGGCCTGGCGGGCGGTACCGGGGAGCTGTTTTTT
TRBJ2-1	-	-	TRBV27	CASRTNWAGSYNEQFF	TGTGCCAGCAGGACCAACTGGGCGGGGTCCTACAATGAGCAGTTCTTC
TRBJ2-1	TRBD2	-	TRBV29-1	CSVEGALLAGDGEQFF	TGCAGCGTTGAAGGGGCTCTACTAGCGGGAGACGGCGAGCAGTTCTTC
TRBJ2-2	TRBD2	-	TRBV11-3	CASSLGGLTGELFF	TGTGCCAGCAGCTTAGGGGGACTAACCGGGGAGCTGTTTTTT
TRBJ2-3	-	-	TRBV5-1	CASSFGTAGTDTQYF	TGCGCCAGCAGCTTCGGGACTGCTGGCACAGATACGCAGTATTTT
TRBJ2-7	TRBD2	-	TRBV28	CASRRASGYYEQYF	TGTGCCAGCCGCAGGGCTAGCGGTTACTACGAGCAGTACTTC
TRBJ2-3	-	-	TRBV19	CASSITSPSTDTQYF	TGTGCCAGTAGCATCACTAGCCCCAGCACAGATACGCAGTATTTT
TRBJ2-1	-	-	TRBV2	CASSYQGSLLNNEQFF	TGTGCCAGCAGTTATCAGGGATCCCTCTTAAACAATGAGCAGTTCTTC
TRBJ1-2	-	-	TRBV7-4	CASSLACPCWGYTF	TGTGCCAGCAGCTTAGCGTGTCCCTGCTGGGGCTACACCTTC
TRBJ2-7	TRBD1	once	TRBV14	CASSHFAPGQGHYEQYF	TGTGCCAGCAGCCATTTTGCCCCGGGACAGGGGCACTACGAGCAGTACTTC
TRBJ2-5	-	-	TRBV11-3	CASSQGTYQETQYF	TGTGCCAGCAGCCAAGGGACATATCAAGAGACCCAGTACTTC
TRBJ2-1	TRBD2	-	TRBV10-3	CAIRLGLAGVGSSYNEQFF	TGTGCCATCAGACTAGGACTAGCGGGAGTTGGGAGCTCCTACAATGAGCAGTTCTTC
TRBJ2-3	TRBD2	-	TRBV11-2	CASSNPLAGRTDTQYF	TGTGCCAGCAGCAACCCTCTAGCGGGGCGCACAGATACGCAGTATTTT
TRBJ2-7	-	-	TRBV28	CATLGQRAYEQYF	TGTGCCACCCTGGGGCAGAGGGCCTACGAGCAGTACTTC
TRBJ2-7	-	-	TRBV18	CASSPSLYEQYF	TGTGCCAGCTCACCATCTCTCTACGAGCAGTACTTC
TRBJ2-1	TRBD2	-	TRBV15	CATSQTSGRAGIMGPKQFF	TGTGCCACCAGCCAAACTAGCGGGAGGGCCGGGATCATGGGACCTAAGCAGTTCTTC
TRBJ2-3	TRBD2	-	TRBV29-1	CSVGLAGRADTQYF	TGCAGCGTTGGACTAGCGGGGAGGGCAGATACGCAGTATTTT
TRBJ2-5	-	-	TRBV10-2	CASSEASPYQETQYF	TGCGCCAGCAGTGAGGCCTCCCCGTACCAAGAGACCCAGTACTTC
TRBJ1-1	-	-	TRBV7-2	CASSLGKNTEAFF	TGTGCCAGCAGCTTAGGGAAGAACACTGAAGCTTTCTTT
TRBJ2-7	TRBD2	-	TRBV4-3	CASSQVSTSGTHEQYF	TGCGCCAGCAGCCAAGTGTCTACTAGCGGGACTCATGAGCAGTACTTC
TRBJ2-1	-	once	TRBV30	CAWSVIGPHNEQFF	TGTGCCTGGAGTGTGATCGGACCGCACAATGAGCAGTTCTTC
TRBJ2-1	-	-	TRBV5-1	CASSPSGTSYNEQFF	TGCGCCAGCAGTCCAAGCGGAACCTCCTACAATGAGCAGTTCTTC
TRBJ2-5	-	-	TRBV7-2	CASSLWGVGETQYF	TGTGCCAGCAGCTTATGGGGAGTCGGAGAGACCCAGTACTTC
TRBJ2-2	-	once	TRBV6-5	CASSYWDKNTGELFF	TGTGCCAGCAGTTACTGGGACAAGAACACCGGGGAGCTGTTTTTT
TRBJ2-5	-	once	TRBV7-2	CASSPGGGQETQYF	TGTGCCAGCAGCCCGGGGGGCGGCCAAGAGACCCAGTACTTC
TRBJ2-6	TRBD1	once	TRBV7-3	CASSPRDSDSGANVLTF	TGTGCCAGCAGCCCCAGGGACAGTGACTCTGGGGCCAACGTCCTGACTTTC
TRBJ1-2	-	-	TRBV28	CASSLLFVGQDYGYTF	TGTGCCAGCAGTTTATTATTCGTCGGGCAAGACTATGGCTACACCTTC
TRBJ2-6	-	-	TRBV14	CASSHNGANVLTF	TGTGCCAGCAGCCATAATGGGGCCAACGTCCTGACTTTC
TRBJ1-5	-	-	TRBV2	CASSELTENQPQHF	TGTGCCAGCAGTGAATTGACAGAGAATCAGCCCCAGCATTTT
TRBJ2-5	-	-	TRBV5-1	CASSGGRGQETQYF	TGCGCCAGCAGTGGGGGCAGGGGACAAGAGACCCAGTACTTC
TRBJ1-1	-	-	TRBV6-1	CASSEATANTEAFF	TGTGCCAGCAGTGAAGCGACAGCGAACACTGAAGCTTTCTTT
TRBJ2-7	-	-	TRBV10-3	CAIMAGFAGEQYF	TGTGCCATCATGGCAGGGTTTGCTGGCGAGCAGTACTTC
TRBJ2-5	-	once	TRBV7-2	CASSFDQKTQYF	TGTGCCAGCAGCTTCGATCAAAAGACCCAGTACTTC
TRBJ2-2	-	-	TRBV7-8	CASGSSRLNTGELFF	TGTGCCAGCGGTTCGTCTAGATTGAACACCGGGGAGCTGTTTTTT
TRBJ1-1	TRBD1	-	TRBV28	CASRTYGQGNTEAFF	TGTGCCAGCAGGACATACGGACAGGGGAACACTGAAGCTTTCTTT
TRBJ1-3	-	-	TRBV6-5	CASSRGSDSGNTIYF	TGTGCCAGCAGTCGAGGTTCAGACTCTGGAAACACCATATATTTT
TRBJ1-2	-	-	TRBV5-6	CASSFLREGNYGYTF	TGTGCCAGCAGCTTTCTGAGGGAGGGAAACTATGGCTACACCTTC
TRBJ2-1	TRBD2	-	TRBV4-2	CASSNLAGENEQFF	TGTGCCAGCAGCAACCTAGCGGGAGAGAATGAGCAGTTCTTC
TRBJ2-7	-	once	TRBV15	CATSRGTSYSGKQYF	TGTGCCACCAGCAGAGGCACTTCGTATAGCGGCAAGCAGTACTTC
TRBJ1-1	-	-	TRBV6-1	CASRKQRDTEAFF	TGTGCCAGCAGGAAACAGAGGGACACTGAAGCTTTCTTT
TRBJ2-2	-	-	TRBV21-1	CASSESDRGRTGELFF	TGTGCCAGCAGCGAATCTGACAGGGGCAGAACCGGGGAGCTGTTTTTT
TRBJ2-7	-	-	TRBV18	CASSLTRDLSYEQYF	TGTGCCAGCTCACTCACTAGGGACCTTTCCTACGAGCAGTACTTC